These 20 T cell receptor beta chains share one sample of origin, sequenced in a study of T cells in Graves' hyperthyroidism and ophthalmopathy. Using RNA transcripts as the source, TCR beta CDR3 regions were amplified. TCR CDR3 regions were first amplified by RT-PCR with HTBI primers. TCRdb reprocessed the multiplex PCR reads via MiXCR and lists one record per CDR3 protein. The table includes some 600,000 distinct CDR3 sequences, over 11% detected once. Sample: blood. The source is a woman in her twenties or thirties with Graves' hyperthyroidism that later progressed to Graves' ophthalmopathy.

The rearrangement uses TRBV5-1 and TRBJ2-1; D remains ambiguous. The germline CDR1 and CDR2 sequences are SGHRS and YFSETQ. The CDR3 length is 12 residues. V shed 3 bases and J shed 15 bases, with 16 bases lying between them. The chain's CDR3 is CASSSLGPELFF. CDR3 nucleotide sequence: TGCGCCAGCAGCTCGTTAGGTCCGGAATTGTTCTTC.

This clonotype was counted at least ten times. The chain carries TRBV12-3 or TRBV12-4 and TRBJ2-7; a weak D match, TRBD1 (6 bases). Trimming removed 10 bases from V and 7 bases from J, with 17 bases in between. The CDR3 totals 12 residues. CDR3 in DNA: TGTGCCACCGCAGGGGTGAGAGAAGAGCAGTACTTC. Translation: CATAGVREEQYF.

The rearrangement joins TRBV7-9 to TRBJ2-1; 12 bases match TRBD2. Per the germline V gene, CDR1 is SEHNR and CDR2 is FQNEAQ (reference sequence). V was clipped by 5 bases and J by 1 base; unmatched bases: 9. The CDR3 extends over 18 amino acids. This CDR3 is CASSSGLAGTGSYNEQFF. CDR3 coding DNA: TGTGCCAGCAGCAGCGGACTAGCGGGAACGGGGTCCTACAATGAGCAGTTCTTC.

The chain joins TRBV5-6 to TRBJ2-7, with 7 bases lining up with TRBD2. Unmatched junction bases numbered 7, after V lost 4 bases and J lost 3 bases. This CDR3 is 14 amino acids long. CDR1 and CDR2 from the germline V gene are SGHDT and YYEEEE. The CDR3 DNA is TGTGCCAGCAGCGGAAGCGGGGTCCTCTACGAGCAGTACTTC. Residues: CASSGSGVLYEQYF. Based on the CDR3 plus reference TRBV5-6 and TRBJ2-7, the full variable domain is DAGVTQSPTHLIKTRGQQVTLRCSPKSGHDTVSWYQQALGQGPQFIFQYYEEEERQRGNFPDRFSGHQFPNYSSELNVNALLLGDSALYLCASSGSGVLYEQYFGPGTRLTVT.

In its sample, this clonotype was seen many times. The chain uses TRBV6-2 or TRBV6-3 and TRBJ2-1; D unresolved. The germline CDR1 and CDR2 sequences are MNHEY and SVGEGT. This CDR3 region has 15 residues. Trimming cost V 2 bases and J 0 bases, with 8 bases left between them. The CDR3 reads CASSYVLNSYNEQFF. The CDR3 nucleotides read TGTGCCAGCAGTTACGTACTCAACTCCTACAATGAGCAGTTCTTC.

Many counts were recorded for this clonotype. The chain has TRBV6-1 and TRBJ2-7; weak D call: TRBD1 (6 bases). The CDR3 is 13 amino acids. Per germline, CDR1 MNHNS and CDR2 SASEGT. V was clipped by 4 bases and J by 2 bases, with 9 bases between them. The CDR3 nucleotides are TGTGCCAGCAGTGTCAACAGGGCCTACGAGCAGTACTTC. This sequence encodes CASSVNRAYEQYF.

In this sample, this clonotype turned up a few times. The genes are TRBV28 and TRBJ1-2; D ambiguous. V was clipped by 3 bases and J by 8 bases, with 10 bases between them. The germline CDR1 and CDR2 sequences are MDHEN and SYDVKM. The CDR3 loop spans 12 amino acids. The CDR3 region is CASSFRGYGYTF. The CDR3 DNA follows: TGTGCCAGCAGTTTCCGGGGTTACGGCTACACCTTC.

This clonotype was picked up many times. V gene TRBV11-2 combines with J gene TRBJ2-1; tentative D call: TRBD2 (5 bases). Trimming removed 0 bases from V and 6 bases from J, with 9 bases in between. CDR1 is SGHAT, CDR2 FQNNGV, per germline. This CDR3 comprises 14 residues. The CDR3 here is CASSLERVGNEQFF. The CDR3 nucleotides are TGTGCCAGCAGCTTAGAGCGGGTTGGCAATGAGCAGTTCTTC. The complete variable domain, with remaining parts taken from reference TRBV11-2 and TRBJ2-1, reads EAGVAQSPRYKIIEKRQSVAFWCNPISGHATLYWYQQILGQGPKLLIQFQNNGVVDDSQLPKDRFSAERLKGVDSTLKIQPAKLEDSAVYLCASSLERVGNEQFFGPGTRLTVL.

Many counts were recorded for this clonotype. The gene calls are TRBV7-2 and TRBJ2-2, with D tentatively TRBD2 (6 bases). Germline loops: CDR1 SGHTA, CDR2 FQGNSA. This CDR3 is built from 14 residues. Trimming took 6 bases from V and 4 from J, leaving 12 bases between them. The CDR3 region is CASSWDFSTGELFF. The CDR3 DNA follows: TGTGCCAGCAGTTGGGACTTCAGCACCGGGGAGCTGTTTTTT.

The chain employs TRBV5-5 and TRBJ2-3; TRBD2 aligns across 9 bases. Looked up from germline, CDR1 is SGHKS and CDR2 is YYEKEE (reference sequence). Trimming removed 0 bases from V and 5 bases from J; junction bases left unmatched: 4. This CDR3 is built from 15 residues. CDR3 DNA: TGTGCCAGCAGCTTGGAGGGACTAGCTGGAGATACGCAGTATTTT. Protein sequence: CASSLEGLAGDTQYF.

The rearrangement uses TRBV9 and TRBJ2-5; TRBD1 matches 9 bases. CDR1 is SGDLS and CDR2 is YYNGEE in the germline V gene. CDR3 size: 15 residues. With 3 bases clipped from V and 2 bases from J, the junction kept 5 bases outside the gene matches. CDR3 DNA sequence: TGTGCCAGCAGCGCTAGGACAGGGGAACAAGAGACCCAGTACTTC. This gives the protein CASSARTGEQETQYF. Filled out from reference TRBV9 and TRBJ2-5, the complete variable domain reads DSGVTQTPKHLITATGQRVTLRCSPRSGDLSVYWYQQSLDQGLQFLIQYYNGEERAKGNILERFSAQQFPDLHSELNLSSLELGDSALYFCASSARTGEQETQYFGPGTRLLVL.

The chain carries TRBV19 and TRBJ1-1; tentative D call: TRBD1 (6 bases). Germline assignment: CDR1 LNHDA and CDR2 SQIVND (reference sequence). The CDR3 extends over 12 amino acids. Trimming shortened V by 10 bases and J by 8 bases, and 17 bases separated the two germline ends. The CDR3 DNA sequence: TGTGCCACTTCAGCGGGGGGGCCAGAAGCTTTCTTT. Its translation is CATSAGGPEAFF.

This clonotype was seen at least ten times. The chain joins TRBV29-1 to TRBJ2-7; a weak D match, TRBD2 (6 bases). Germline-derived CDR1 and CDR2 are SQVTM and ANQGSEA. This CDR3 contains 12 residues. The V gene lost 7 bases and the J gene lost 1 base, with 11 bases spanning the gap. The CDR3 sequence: CSGGDGSYEQYF. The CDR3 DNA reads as TGCAGCGGGGGGGACGGTTCCTACGAGCAGTACTTC.

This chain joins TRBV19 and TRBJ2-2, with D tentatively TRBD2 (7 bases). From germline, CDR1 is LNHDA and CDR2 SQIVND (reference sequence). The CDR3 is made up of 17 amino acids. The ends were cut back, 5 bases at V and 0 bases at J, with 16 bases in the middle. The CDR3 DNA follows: TGTGCCAGTAGTCATGGAAGAGGGGGGGCGAACACCGGGGAGCTGTTTTTT. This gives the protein CASSHGRGGANTGELFF. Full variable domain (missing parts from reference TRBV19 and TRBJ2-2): DGGITQSPKYLFRKEGQNVTLSCEQNLNHDAMYWYRQDPGQGLRLIYYSQIVNDFQKGDIAEGYSVSREKKESFPLTVTSAQKNPTAFYLCASSHGRGGANTGELFFGEGSRLTVL.

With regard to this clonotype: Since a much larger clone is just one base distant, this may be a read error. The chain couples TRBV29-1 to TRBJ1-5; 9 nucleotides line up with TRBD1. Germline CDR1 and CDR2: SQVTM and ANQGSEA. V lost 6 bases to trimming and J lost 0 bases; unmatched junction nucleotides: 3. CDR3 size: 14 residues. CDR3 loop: CSVMGQGSNQPQHF. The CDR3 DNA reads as TGCAGCGTCATGGGACAGGGTAGCAATCAGCCCCAGCATTTT.

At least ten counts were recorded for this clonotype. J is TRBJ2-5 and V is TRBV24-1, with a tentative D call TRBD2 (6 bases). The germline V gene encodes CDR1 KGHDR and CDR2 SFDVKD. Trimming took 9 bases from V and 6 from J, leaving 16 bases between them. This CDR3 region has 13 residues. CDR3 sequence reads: CATGGDGGKTQYF. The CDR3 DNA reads TGTGCCACCGGAGGGGATGGTGGGAAGACCCAGTACTTC.

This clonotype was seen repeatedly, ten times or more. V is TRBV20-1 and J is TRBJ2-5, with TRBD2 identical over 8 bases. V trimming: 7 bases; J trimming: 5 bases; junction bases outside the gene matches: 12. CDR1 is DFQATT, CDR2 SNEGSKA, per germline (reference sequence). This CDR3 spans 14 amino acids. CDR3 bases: TGCAGTGTTACAAGCAGCGGGAGCGGGGAGACCCAGTACTTC. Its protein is CSVTSSGSGETQYF.

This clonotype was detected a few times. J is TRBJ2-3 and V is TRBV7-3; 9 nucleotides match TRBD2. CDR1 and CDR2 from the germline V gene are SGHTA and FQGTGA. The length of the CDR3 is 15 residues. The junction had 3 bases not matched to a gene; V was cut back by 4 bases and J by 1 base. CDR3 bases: TGTGCCAGCAGCTACGCGGGAGGGGGCACAGATACGCAGTATTTT. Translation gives CASSYAGGGTDTQYF.

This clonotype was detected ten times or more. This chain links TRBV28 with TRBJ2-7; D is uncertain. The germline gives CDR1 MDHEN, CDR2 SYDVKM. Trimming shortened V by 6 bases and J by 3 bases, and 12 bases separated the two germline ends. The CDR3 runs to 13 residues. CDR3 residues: CASSRPPVYEQYF. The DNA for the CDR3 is TGTGCCAGCAGCCGCCCACCTGTCTACGAGCAGTACTTC.

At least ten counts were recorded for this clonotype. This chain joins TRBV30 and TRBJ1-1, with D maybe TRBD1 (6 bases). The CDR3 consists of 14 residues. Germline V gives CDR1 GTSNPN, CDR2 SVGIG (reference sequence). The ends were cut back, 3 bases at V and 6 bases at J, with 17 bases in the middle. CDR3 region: CAWSPGVWYSEAFF. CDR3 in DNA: TGTGCCTGGAGCCCAGGGGTTTGGTACTCTGAAGCTTTCTTT.